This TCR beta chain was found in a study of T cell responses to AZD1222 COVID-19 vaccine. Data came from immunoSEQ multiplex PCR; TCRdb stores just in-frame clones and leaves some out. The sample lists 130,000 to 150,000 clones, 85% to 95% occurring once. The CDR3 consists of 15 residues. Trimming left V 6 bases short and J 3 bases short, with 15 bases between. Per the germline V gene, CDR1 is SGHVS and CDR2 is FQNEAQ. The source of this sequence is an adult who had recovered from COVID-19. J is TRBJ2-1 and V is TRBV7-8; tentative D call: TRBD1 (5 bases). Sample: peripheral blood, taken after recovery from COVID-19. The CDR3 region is CASRRSRVGYNEQFF. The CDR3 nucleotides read TGTGCCAGCAGACGGAGCAGGGTAGGCTACAATGAGCAGTTCTTC.